One T cell receptor (beta chain) is described in this entry. The data were taken from a study of blood T cell repertoires in COVID-19. Per the original data handling: Reference gene primer amplification gave estimated nucleated cell counts. TCRdb's copy holds only in-frame clones and misses some; the assay was immunoSEQ multiplex PCR. That table furnishes V, J and clone size, whereas the DNA furnished D and trimming. Among around 480,000 clones listed, 75% to 90% were seen once. V lost 5 bases to trimming and J lost 5 bases; unmatched junction nucleotides: 10. This CDR3 has 14 residues. The V gene's germline CDR1 is GTSNPN and CDR2 SVGIG (reference sequence).

This chain connects TRBV30 to TRBJ2-5; 8 nucleotides align to TRBD1. Sequencing was done on a sample of PBMCs or T cells enriched from blood (not recorded which). The sequence came from a woman between 18 and 29 years old who had recovered from COVID-19. The chain's CDR3 is CAWGPSGGYETQYF. The DNA for the CDR3 is TGTGCCTGGGGACCTTCAGGGGGCTACGAGACCCAGTACTTC.